These T cell receptor beta chains were read from a single sample in a study of blood T cell repertoires in COVID-19. Measured with immunoSEQ multiplex PCR; TCRdb has only the in-frame clones, and not every one. The profile shows some 60,000 clones, more than 90% of them singletons. Sequencing used peripheral blood. The origin of the receptors is a human donor in a cohort sampled during active COVID-19. Each CDR3 is given with its conserved first and last residue. A D gene is named only where the DNA matches it firmly. Expanded clones get a size class; other rows say once, few or many, or leave the size out.

J gene	clone size	D gene	V gene	CDR3 protein	CDR3 DNA
TRBJ2-1	-	-	TRBV15	CATSRGGLVLAANEQFF	TGTGCCACCAGCAGGGGGGGGCTCGTGCTAGCGGCCAATGAGCAGTTCTTC
TRBJ1-2	once	TRBD1	TRBV3-1/TRBV3-2	CASSQGRTGDYGYTF	TGTGCCAGCAGCCAAGGGCGGACAGGGGACTATGGCTACACCTTC
TRBJ2-7	few	TRBD1	TRBV30	CAWSKEQGFGEQYF	TGTGCCTGGAGTAAGGAACAGGGGTTCGGGGAGCAGTACTTC
TRBJ1-2	once	TRBD1	TRBV28	CASTDGTGKIGGYTF	TGTGCCAGCACCGACGGGACAGGGAAGATAGGTGGCTACACCTTC
TRBJ2-2	-	-	TRBV10-2	CARRVGGGRTGELFF	TGCGCCCGCAGGGTAGGGGGGGGCCGCACCGGGGAGCTGTTTTTT
TRBJ2-5	-	-	TRBV13	CASSLVLSRETQYF	TGTGCCAGCAGCTTAGTCCTGTCCCGGGAGACCCAGTACTTC
TRBJ2-5	few	-	TRBV5-1	CASRSAQYQETQYF	TGCGCCAGCAGGTCCGCTCAGTACCAAGAGACCCAGTACTTC
TRBJ1-2	-	-	TRBV6-5	CASSSRQDGYTF	TGTGCCAGCAGTTCACGACAGGATGGCTACACCTTC
TRBJ2-1	-	-	TRBV5-1	CASSLAGTSINEQFF	TGCGCCAGCAGCTTGGCAGGGACAAGCATCAATGAGCAGTTCTTC
TRBJ2-5	-	TRBD2	TRBV6-5	CASSSRGRGRETQYF	TGTGCCAGCAGTTCCCGCGGGAGAGGTAGAGAGACCCAGTACTTC
TRBJ2-1	-	TRBD2	TRBV5-4	CASTVTGGSYNEQFF	TGTGCCAGCACTGTGACGGGAGGCTCCTACAATGAGCAGTTCTTC
TRBJ1-6	-	-	TRBV11-1	CASSFENSPLHF	TGTGCCAGCAGCTTTGAGAATTCACCCCTCCACTTT
TRBJ1-1	-	-	TRBV30	CAWSPEIRRGSAFF	TGTGCCTGGAGTCCCGAAATCCGCAGGGGATCAGCTTTCTTT
TRBJ1-3	-	-	TRBV21-1	CARHISGNTIYF	TGTGCCAGACATATCTCTGGAAACACCATATATTTT
TRBJ1-1	-	TRBD1	TRBV5-1	CASRGTGFTEAFF	TGCGCCAGCCGGGGGACAGGGTTCACTGAAGCTTTCTTT
TRBJ2-2	-	TRBD1	TRBV4-1	CASSRRFATGRNTGELFF	TGCGCCAGCAGCCGTAGATTTGCGACAGGGCGGAACACCGGGGAGCTGTTTTTT
TRBJ2-6	-	TRBD1	TRBV7-8	CASHRGPGANVLTF	TGTGCCAGCCATAGGGGGCCTGGGGCCAACGTCCTGACTTTC
TRBJ1-2	few	-	TRBV10-3	CAISELAALNYGYTF	TGTGCCATCAGTGAGTTAGCCGCCTTAAACTATGGCTACACCTTC
TRBJ1-2	-	TRBD1	TRBV28	CASRHGTVENYGYTF	TGTGCCAGCAGACACGGGACAGTCGAGAACTATGGCTACACCTTC
TRBJ2-5	-	-	TRBV12-5	CASGSPAQYF	TGTGCTAGTGGTTCCCCGGCCCAGTACTTC
TRBJ1-1	-	-	TRBV13	CASSSRADSTEAFF	TGTGCCAGCAGCTCACGAGCGGACAGTACCGAAGCTTTCTTT
TRBJ1-1	-	-	TRBV4-1	CASSQEGRGRVAEAFF	TGCGCCAGCAGCCAAGAAGGGAGGGGTCGTGTCGCTGAAGCTTTCTTT
TRBJ1-1	-	-	TRBV4-2	CASSQDRGNTEAFF	TGTGCCAGCAGCCAAGACAGGGGGAACACTGAAGCTTTCTTT
TRBJ2-7	-	-	TRBV6-5	CASKEGASRLYEQYF	TGTGCCAGCAAGGAGGGGGCCTCGCGCCTCTACGAGCAGTACTTC
TRBJ1-2	-	TRBD1	TRBV4-3	CASSQDRGASYGYTF	TGCGCCAGCAGCCAAGACAGGGGGGCTAGCTATGGCTACACCTTC
TRBJ2-3	-	-	TRBV18	CASSPPIRADTQYF	TGTGCCAGCTCACCACCGATTCGAGCGGATACGCAGTATTTT
TRBJ1-1	-	-	TRBV2	CASSESAWRNTEAFF	TGTGCCAGCAGTGAATCGGCATGGAGGAACACTGAAGCTTTCTTT
TRBJ1-2	-	TRBD1	TRBV2	CASRAGTGDNGYTF	TGTGCCAGCAGGGCCGGGACAGGGGATAATGGCTACACCTTC
TRBJ2-3	-	-	TRBV7-8	CASSPRVPRGDTQYF	TGTGCCAGCAGCCCCCGGGTCCCTCGGGGAGATACGCAGTATTTT